This entry features one TCR beta chain sequence. The target antigen is unknown. Original handling: ImmunoSEQ gave junction-only sequences without quality scores, so filtering differed. This table comes from immunoSEQ multiplex PCR, and its TCRdb copy is limited to in-frame clones, with some not included. V and J calls and clone size are given by that table; D and trimming were obtained from the DNA. The sample has millions of clones, 90% to 95% seen once. This sample was included in a study of shared clonotypes between healthy human individuals. Study-level findings and limits: What naive subsets generally showed was a larger estimated richness than memory subsets showed. With several donors compared, roughly 5% of naive CD4 clonotypes were shared.

Both subsets, CD45RA+ naive and CD45RA-negative memory, were split from the CD4+ cells. V shed 0 bases and J shed 9 bases, with 10 bases lying between them. The CDR3 contains 13 residues. Germline V CDR1 and CDR2: SGHRS, YFSETQ. The chain uses TRBV5-1 and TRBJ2-1, with D uncertain. Sequenced sample: naive CD4+ T cells sorted from blood. Subset reported: CD45RA+ positively selected. This receptor was identified in a man aged 18 to 29 in good health. DNA for the CDR3: TGCGCCAGCAGCTTGGACCCCTCGGGTGAGCAGTTCTTC. Translation: CASSLDPSGEQFF.